This T cell receptor beta chain came from a study of long-term antiretroviral therapy in people with HIV. Overall study findings and caveats: The range of CDR3 lengths in HIV repertoires proved narrower than that found in controls.

On this clone itself: What it binds is not known.

It was version v3.0 of the immunoSEQ assay that was run at survey level. The repertoire was sequenced with immunoSEQ multiplex PCR; TCRdb's copy has only in-frame clones and lacks some. The table lists around 19,000 clones, 70% to 80% of them singletons. Sequencing used unsorted PBMCs, obtained at the start of antiretroviral therapy. The TCR sequence derives from a man between 25 and 39 years old with HIV.

CDR3 nucleotide sequence: TGTGCCAGCAGCGTAGTTGCGGGGGGGCGGTCAGATACGCAGTATTTT. Amino acid sequence: CASSVVAGGRSDTQYF. The V call is TRBV9, the J call TRBJ2-3, with 9 bases matching TRBD2. The CDR3 loop spans 16 amino acids. V lost 0 bases to trimming and J lost 4 bases; unmatched junction nucleotides: 6. The V gene's germline CDR1 is SGDLS and CDR2 YYNGEE. Looking up the rest from reference TRBV9 and TRBJ2-3 gives the full variable domain: DSGVTQTPKHLITATGQRVTLRCSPRSGDLSVYWYQQSLDQGLQFLIQYYNGEERAKGNILERFSAQQFPDLHSELNLSSLELGDSALYFCASSVVAGGRSDTQYFGPGTRLTVL.